This T cell receptor (beta chain) was identified during a study of cytomegalovirus exposure and HLA in healthy donors. Overall study context: Across a few hundred genotyped donors, over 70% landed in the Caucasian-associated ancestry cluster. The study, taken as a whole, reports: The authors assumed roughly uniform sequencing depth across donors for presence/absence analyses.

This clone was observed a handful of times. Antigen specificity is unknown. V dropped 8 bases and J dropped 5; count of bases not matched to a gene: 2. This CDR3 region has 12 residues. Germline assignment: CDR1 MNHEY and CDR2 SVGAGI. PCR was performed using 60 Vbeta and 13 Jbeta primers. Clones were read by immunoSEQ multiplex PCR, and TCRdb kept only the in-frame ones, dropping some. The sample lists under 100,000 clones, about 79% occurring once. The V gene is TRBV6-5, the J gene TRBJ2-2; TRBD2 agrees at 7 bases. The specimen was PBMCs. The TCR sequence derives from a man aged 18-30 years in good health and CMV-seropositive. CDR3 sequence (DNA): TGTGCCAGCGGGGGAGGGACCGGGGAGCTGTTTTTT. Its protein product is CASGGGTGELFF.